Following are 24 T cell receptor beta chains from one sample sequenced in a study of cytomegalovirus exposure and HLA in healthy donors. The PCR contained 60 Vbeta and 13 Jbeta primers. Here immunoSEQ multiplex PCR was the method, and the copy in TCRdb shows in-frame clones only, minus some. The repertoire has around 140,000 clones, 60% to 75% of them found once; the top ten carry about 6.5%. The sample was PBMCs. The receptors stem from a man aged 25 to 45 in good health and CMV-seronegative.

The chain employs TRBV6-1 and TRBJ2-7; D may be TRBD2 (5 bases). Germline CDR1 reads MNHNS; CDR2 reads SASEGT. This CDR3 has 17 amino acids. The V end was cut by 0 bases, the J end by 4 bases, with 19 bases between. The CDR3 protein is CASSEALRGPASYEQYF. The CDR3 DNA follows: TGTGCCAGCAGTGAAGCGCTTCGAGGGCCGGCATCTTACGAGCAGTACTTC.

The chain uses TRBV6-6 and TRBJ2-5; 7 nucleotides line up with TRBD2. The J call may be incorrect, as the DNA end agrees better with TRBJ2-7. The CDR3 runs 14 residues. Looked up from germline, CDR1 is MNHNY and CDR2 is SVGAGI (reference sequence). The CDR3 here is CASTPGLGGYEQYF. CDR3 coding DNA: TGTGCCAGCACCCCAGGACTAGGAGGGTACGAGCAGTACTTC.

This clone has more than one count but fewer than ten. This chain uses TRBV28 with TRBJ1-1; 10 nucleotides agree with TRBD1. V shed 6 bases and J 3 bases; nucleotides not matched to a gene: 4. The germline V gene has CDR1 MDHEN and CDR2 SYDVKM. The CDR3 extends over 14 amino acids. Written as DNA, the CDR3 is TGTGCCAGCAGCACTGACAGGGGGCACACTGAAGCTTTCTTT. Residues: CASSTDRGHTEAFF.

The rearrangement uses TRBV29-1 and TRBJ2-3, with D possibly matching TRBD2 (5 bases). Looked up from germline, CDR1 is SQVTM and CDR2 is ANQGSEA. The CDR3 totals 14 residues. Deletions cut 4 bases from V and 4 bases from J, with 15 bases between. CDR3 residues: CSVVGGPVPDTQYF. The DNA of the CDR3 is TGCAGCGTTGTAGGCGGGCCCGTCCCAGATACGCAGTATTTT.

The chain links TRBV27 to TRBJ1-1, with 9 nucleotides matching TRBD1. The CDR3 has 15 amino acids. In germline, CDR1 is MNHEY, CDR2 SMNVEV (reference sequence). With V trimmed by 6 bases and J by 3 bases, 8 bases remained unmatched. The CDR3 spells CASSFGTGRDTEAFF. In nucleotides, the CDR3 is TGTGCCAGCAGCTTCGGGACAGGGAGGGACACTGAAGCTTTCTTT.

In DNA form, the CDR3 reads TGTGCCTGGATTAAGGGACACCAGAACACTGAAGCTTTCTTT. This gives the protein CAWIKGHQNTEAFF. The chain recombines TRBV30 with TRBJ1-1; D may be TRBD1 (6 bases). The CDR3 has 14 amino acids. Germline assignment: CDR1 GTSNPN and CDR2 SVGIG (reference sequence). Trimming removed 4 bases from V and 1 base from J, with 13 bases in between.

The chain employs TRBV4-1 and TRBJ1-2; perhaps TRBD1 as D (5 bases). V lost 1 base, J lost 8 bases, and 14 bases lay in between. The CDR3 has 14 amino acids. The germline V gene has CDR1 MGHRA and CDR2 YSYEKL. CDR3 protein: CASSQVGQSAGYTF. CDR3 in DNA: TGCGCCAGCAGCCAAGTCGGACAATCCGCAGGCTACACCTTC.

The chain recombines TRBV30 with TRBJ2-1, with a possible D match to TRBD2 (6 bases). This CDR3 spans 18 amino acids. V was shortened by 7 bases and J by 0 bases, with 25 bases between the two germline ends. Per the germline V gene, CDR1 is GTSNPN and CDR2 is SVGIG (reference sequence). CDR3 DNA sequence: TGTGCCTTAGGGGCGGTGGGAGGCGGTAAAAGCTCCTACAATGAGCAGTTCTTC. Translation gives CALGAVGGGKSSYNEQFF. The variable domain in full, with the rest retrieved from reference TRBV30 and TRBJ2-1, is SQTIHQWPATLVQPVGSPLSLECTVEGTSNPNLYWYRQAAGRGLQLLFYSVGIGQISSEVPQNLSASRPQDRQFILSSKKLLLSDSGFYLCALGAVGGGKSSYNEQFFGPGTRLTVL.

CDR3 bases: TGCAGCGCGGGGAGAAAAAAAGAGACCCAGTACTTC. Encoded protein: CSAGRKKETQYF. J is TRBJ2-5 and V is TRBV29-1; D is perhaps TRBD2 (5 bases). The CDR3 loop spans 12 amino acids. Germline V gene sequence: CDR1 SQVTM, CDR2 ANQGSEA. V dropped 7 bases and J dropped 3 bases, with 12 bases sitting between them.

V and J are TRBV9 and TRBJ2-1; D is possibly TRBD2 (5 bases). The germline V gene has CDR1 SGDLS and CDR2 YYNGEE. V gave up 0 bases and J gave up 5 bases, with 12 bases separating them. CDR3 length: 15 residues. The CDR3 DNA is TGTGCCAGCAGCGTAGAACTAGAGGGCAACAATGAGCAGTTCTTC. It encodes CASSVELEGNNEQFF.

The rearrangement links TRBV11-3 to TRBJ2-1; weak D call: TRBD2 (6 bases). The CDR3 spans 13 residues. Germline V gene lookup returns CDR1 SGHNT and CDR2 YENEEA. Trimming pared 5 bases from V and 6 bases from J, leaving 11 bases between. The CDR3 here is CASSLAGGNEQFF. In DNA, the CDR3 is TGTGCCAGCAGCCTGGCCGGGGGCAATGAGCAGTTCTTC.

The chain couples TRBV7-2 to TRBJ1-1; TRBD1 is a possible D gene (6 bases). This CDR3 region has 14 residues. Germline V lookup: CDR1 SGHTA, CDR2 FQGNSA. Between the trimmed V and J ends, which lost 6 bases and 5 bases, there was a span of 16 bases. The CDR3 sequence is CASSFSGVGTEAFF. CDR3 sequence (DNA): TGTGCCAGCAGTTTTTCAGGGGTAGGAACTGAAGCTTTCTTT.

This chain joins TRBV28 and TRBJ2-1, with 8 nucleotides matching TRBD1. Germline V lookup: CDR1 MDHEN, CDR2 SYDVKM. There are 17 residues in the CDR3. V lost 2 bases, J lost 9 bases, and 15 bases stayed unmatched. CDR3 nucleotides: TGTGCCAGCAGTTTACCGCTGACTGGAGGACAGGGTGGTGAGCAGTTCTTC. This encodes CASSLPLTGGQGGEQFF. Full variable domain (rest looked up from reference TRBV28 and TRBJ2-1): DVKVTQSSRYLVKRTGEKVFLECVQDMDHENMFWYRQDPGLGLRLIYFSYDVKMKEKGDIPEGYSVSREKKERFSLILESASTNQTSMYLCASSLPLTGGQGGEQFFGPGTRLTVL.

This clone was detected only once. This chain joins TRBV27 and TRBJ2-7; possibly TRBD2 for D (5 bases). The V end was cut by 1 base, the J end by 7 bases, with 23 bases between. There are 17 residues in the CDR3. Germline values: CDR1 MNHEY, CDR2 SMNVEV (reference sequence). The CDR3 sequence: CASSLFGGPRSDVEQYF. The CDR3 bases are TGTGCCAGCAGTTTATTCGGCGGGCCCCGGAGCGACGTGGAGCAGTACTTC.

This clone has a handful of counts. The chain employs TRBV29-1 and TRBJ1-2; 7 bases match TRBD1. Trimming cost V 1 base and J 5 bases; bases outside gene matches: 7. Germline loops: CDR1 SQVTM, CDR2 ANQGSEA. There are 14 residues in the CDR3. CDR3 in amino acids: CSVEGGQAFYGYTF. In DNA, the CDR3 is TGCAGCGTTGAAGGTGGACAGGCCTTTTATGGCTACACCTTC. The entire variable domain, with the rest obtained from reference TRBV29-1 and TRBJ1-2, is as follows: SAVISQKPSRDICQRGTSLTIQCQVDSQVTMMFWYRQQPGQSLTLIATANQGSEATYESGFVIDKFPISRPNLTFSTLTVSNMSPEDSSIYLCSVEGGQAFYGYTFGSGTRLTVV.

The J gene is TRBJ2-5, the V gene TRBV5-4; TRBD2 matches 16 bases. V shed 5 bases, J shed 4 bases, and the junction held 5 bases outside the gene matches. Germline CDR1 and CDR2: SGHNT and YYREEE (reference sequence). CDR3 length equals 16 residues. CDR3 coding DNA: TGTGCCAGCAGGAAGGGGACTAGCGGGGGGGGAGAGACCCAGTACTTC. The encoded protein is CASRKGTSGGGETQYF.

Remarks on this clone: At one boundary the junction diverges from the germline segment, which might be a read error. The genes are TRBV5-4 and TRBJ2-1; TRBD1 agrees at 10 bases. The CDR3 sequence is 15 residues long. Per germline, CDR1 SGHNT and CDR2 YYREEE (reference sequence). The CDR3 here is CASRLDRGTYNEQFF. In nucleotides, the CDR3 is TGTGCCAGCAGGTTGGACAGGGGGACCTACAATGAGCAGTTCTTC.

V and J are TRBV11-2 and TRBJ1-6; D perhaps matches TRBD1 (5 bases). The CDR3 spans 15 residues. The V and J ends lost 3 bases and 8 bases respectively, with 14 bases between them. Germline-derived CDR1 and CDR2 are SGHAT and FQNNGV. The CDR3 nucleotides read TGTGCCAGCAGCTTCACAGGACGGGAGGATTCACCCCTCCACTTT. Translation: CASSFTGREDSPLHF.

The V call is TRBV28, the J call TRBJ1-2; 12 bases fit TRBD1. This CDR3 is built from 17 residues. Germline V gene sequence: CDR1 MDHEN, CDR2 SYDVKM. The V and J ends lost 1 base and 6 bases, in that order; junction bases with no gene match: 9. The CDR3 here is CASSLSSGQGARDGYTF. CDR3 sequence (DNA): TGTGCCAGCAGTTTATCCTCGGGACAGGGGGCGAGGGATGGCTACACCTTC.

The table lists this clone with a count of one. This chain joins TRBV2 and TRBJ2-1, with 8 bases fitting TRBD2. The CDR3 covers 15 residues. Trimming cost V 6 bases and J 3 bases; bases outside gene matches: 7. Germline V gene lookup returns CDR1 SNHLY and CDR2 FYNNEI. CDR3 DNA: TGTGCCAGCAGCTTGATCGGGGGGGACTACAATGAGCAGTTCTTC. Protein sequence: CASSLIGGDYNEQFF.

The gene calls are TRBV5-1 and TRBJ2-4, with no clear D. Germline CDR1 is SGHRS and CDR2 is YFSETQ. The CDR3 has 15 residues. The ends were cut back, 0 bases at V and 0 bases at J, with 7 bases in the middle. For the CDR3, the DNA is TGCGCCAGCAGCTTGGGATCAGTAGCCAAAAACATTCAGTACTTC. Amino acids: CASSLGSVAKNIQYF.

CDR3: CASSLGQLETQYF. In DNA, the CDR3 is TGTGCCAGCAGCTTGGGCCAGTTAGAGACCCAGTACTTC. V is TRBV5-8 and J is TRBJ2-5; D is unclear. CDR3 length: 13 amino acids. Per germline, CDR1 SGHTS and CDR2 YDEGEE. V gave up 0 bases and J gave up 4 bases, with 7 bases separating them.

This clone was seen more than once but under ten times. This chain links TRBV2 with TRBJ1-5; maybe TRBD1 (5 bases). Germline loops: CDR1 SNHLY, CDR2 FYNNEI. This CDR3 is built from 13 residues. V was pared by 6 bases and J by 0 bases, with 6 bases between. The CDR3 is CASSGHSNQPQHF. Here the CDR3 DNA reads TGTGCCAGCAGCGGACATAGCAATCAGCCCCAGCATTTT.

The chain is built from TRBV30 and TRBJ2-7; the match to TRBD2 covers 7 bases. The CDR3 is 13 amino acids. Germline assignment: CDR1 GTSNPN and CDR2 SVGIG (reference sequence). V was pared by 2 bases and J by 12 bases, with 13 bases of the junction left unmatched. CDR3: CAWSPLLGGPGYF. CDR3 nucleotide sequence: TGTGCCTGGAGTCCTTTGTTGGGAGGGCCGGGGTACTTC.